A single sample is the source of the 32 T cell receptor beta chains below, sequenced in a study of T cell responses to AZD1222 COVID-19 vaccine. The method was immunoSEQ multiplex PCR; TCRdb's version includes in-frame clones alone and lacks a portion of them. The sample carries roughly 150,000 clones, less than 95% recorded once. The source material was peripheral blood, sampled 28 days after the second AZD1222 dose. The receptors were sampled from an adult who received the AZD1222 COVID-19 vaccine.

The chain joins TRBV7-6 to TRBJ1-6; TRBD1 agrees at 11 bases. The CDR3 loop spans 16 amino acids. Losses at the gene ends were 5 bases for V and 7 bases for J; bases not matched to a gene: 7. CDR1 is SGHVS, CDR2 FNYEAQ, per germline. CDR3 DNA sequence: TGTGCCAGCAGCCGAGGGACAGGGGGTTTGAATTCACCCCTCCACTTT. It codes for CASSRGTGGLNSPLHF. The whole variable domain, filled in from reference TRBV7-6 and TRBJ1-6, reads GAGVSQSPRYKVTKRGQDVALRCDPISGHVSLYWYRQALGQGPEFLTYFNYEAQQDKSGLPNDRFSAERPEGSISTLTIQRTEQRDSAMYRCASSRGTGGLNSPLHFGNGTRLTVT.

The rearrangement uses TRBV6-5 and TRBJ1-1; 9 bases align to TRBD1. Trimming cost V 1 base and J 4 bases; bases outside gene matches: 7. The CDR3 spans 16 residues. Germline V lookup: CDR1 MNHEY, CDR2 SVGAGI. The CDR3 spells CASSYFPGQGLTEAFF. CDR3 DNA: TGTGCCAGCAGTTACTTCCCGGGACAGGGACTCACTGAAGCTTTCTTT.

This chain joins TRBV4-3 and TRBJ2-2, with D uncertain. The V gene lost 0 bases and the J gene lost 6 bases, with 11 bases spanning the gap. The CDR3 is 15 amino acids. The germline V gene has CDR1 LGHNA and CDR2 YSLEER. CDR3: CASSQDRAKSGELFF. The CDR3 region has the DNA TGCGCCAGCAGCCAAGATCGGGCTAAATCCGGGGAGCTGTTTTTT.

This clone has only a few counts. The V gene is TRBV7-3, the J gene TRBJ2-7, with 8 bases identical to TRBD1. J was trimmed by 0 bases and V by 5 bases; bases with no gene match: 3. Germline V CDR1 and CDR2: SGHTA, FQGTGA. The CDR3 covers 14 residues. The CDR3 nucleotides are TGTGCCAGCAGCCCAGGGGGCAGCTCCTACGAGCAGTACTTC. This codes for CASSPGGSSYEQYF.

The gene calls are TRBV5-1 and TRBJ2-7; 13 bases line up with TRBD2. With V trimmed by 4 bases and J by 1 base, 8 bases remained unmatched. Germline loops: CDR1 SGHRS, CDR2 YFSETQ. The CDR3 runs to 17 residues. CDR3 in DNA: TGCGCCAGCAGCCCGGGACTAGCGGGAACCGTTTCCTACGAGCAGTACTTC. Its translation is CASSPGLAGTVSYEQYF. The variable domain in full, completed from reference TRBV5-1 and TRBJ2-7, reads KAGVTQTPRYLIKTRGQQVTLSCSPISGHRSVSWYQQTPGQGLQFLFEYFSETQRNKGNFPGRFSGRQFSNSRSEMNVSTLELGDSALYLCASSPGLAGTVSYEQYFGPGTRLTVT.

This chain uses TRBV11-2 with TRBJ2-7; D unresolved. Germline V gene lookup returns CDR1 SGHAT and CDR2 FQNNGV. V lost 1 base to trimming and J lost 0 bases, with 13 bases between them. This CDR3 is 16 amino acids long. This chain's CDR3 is CASSLVDTSSSYEQYF. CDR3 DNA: TGTGCCAGCAGCTTAGTTGACACCTCCAGCTCCTACGAGCAGTACTTC.

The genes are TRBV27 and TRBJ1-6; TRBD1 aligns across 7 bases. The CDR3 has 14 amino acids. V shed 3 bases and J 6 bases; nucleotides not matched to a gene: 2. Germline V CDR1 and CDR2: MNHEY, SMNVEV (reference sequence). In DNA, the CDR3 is TGTGCCAGCAGTTTCCGACAGGGTAATTCACCCCTCCACTTT. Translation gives CASSFRQGNSPLHF.

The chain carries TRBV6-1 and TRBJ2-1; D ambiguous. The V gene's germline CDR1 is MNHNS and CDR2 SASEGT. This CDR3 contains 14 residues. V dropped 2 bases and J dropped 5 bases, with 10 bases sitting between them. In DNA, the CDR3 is TGTGCCAGCAGTGAAATCCCACCCAACAATGAGCAGTTCTTC. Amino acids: CASSEIPPNNEQFF.

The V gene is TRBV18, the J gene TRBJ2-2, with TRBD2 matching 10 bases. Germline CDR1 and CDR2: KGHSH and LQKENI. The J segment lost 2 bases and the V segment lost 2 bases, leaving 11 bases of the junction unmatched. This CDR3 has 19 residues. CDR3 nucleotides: TGTGCCAGCTCACCAAAGTCGATAGCGGGAGGAACTAACACCGGGGAGCTGTTTTTT. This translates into CASSPKSIAGGTNTGELFF. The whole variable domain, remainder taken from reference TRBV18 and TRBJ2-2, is NAGVMQNPRHLVRRRGQEARLRCSPMKGHSHVYWYRQLPEEGLKFMVYLQKENIIDESGMPKERFSAEFPKEGPSILRIQQVVRGDSAAYFCASSPKSIAGGTNTGELFFGEGSRLTVL.

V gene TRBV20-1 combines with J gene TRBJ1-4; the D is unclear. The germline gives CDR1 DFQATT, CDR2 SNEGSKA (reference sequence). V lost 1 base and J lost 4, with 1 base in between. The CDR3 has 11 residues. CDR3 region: CSARVNEKLFF. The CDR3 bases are TGCAGTGCTAGAGTTAATGAAAAACTGTTTTTT.

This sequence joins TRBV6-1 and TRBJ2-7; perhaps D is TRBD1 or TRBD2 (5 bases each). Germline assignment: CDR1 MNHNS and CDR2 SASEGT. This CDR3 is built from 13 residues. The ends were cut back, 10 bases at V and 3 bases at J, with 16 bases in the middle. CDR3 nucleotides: TGTGCCACTTGCAGGGACCGTGACTACGAGCAGTACTTC. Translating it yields CATCRDRDYEQYF.

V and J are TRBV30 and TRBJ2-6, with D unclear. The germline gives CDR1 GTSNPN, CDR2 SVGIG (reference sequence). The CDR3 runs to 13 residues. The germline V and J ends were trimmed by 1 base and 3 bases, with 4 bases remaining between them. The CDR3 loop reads CAWSAVGANVLTF. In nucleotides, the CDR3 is TGTGCCTGGAGTGCGGTTGGGGCCAACGTCCTGACTTTC.

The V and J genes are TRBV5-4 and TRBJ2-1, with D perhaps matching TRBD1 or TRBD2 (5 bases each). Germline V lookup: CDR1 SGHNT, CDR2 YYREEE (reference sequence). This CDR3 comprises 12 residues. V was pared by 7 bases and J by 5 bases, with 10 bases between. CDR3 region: CASHGADNEQFF. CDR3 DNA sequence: TGTGCCAGCCACGGGGCCGACAATGAGCAGTTCTTC.

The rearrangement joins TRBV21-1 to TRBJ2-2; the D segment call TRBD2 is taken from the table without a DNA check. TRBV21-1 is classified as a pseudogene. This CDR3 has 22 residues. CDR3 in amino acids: CASSNPPIGGPKNQTNTGELFF. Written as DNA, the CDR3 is TGTGCCAGCAGCAACCCTCCAATCGGGGGACCCAAGAACCAAACGAACACCGGGGAGCTGTTTTTT.

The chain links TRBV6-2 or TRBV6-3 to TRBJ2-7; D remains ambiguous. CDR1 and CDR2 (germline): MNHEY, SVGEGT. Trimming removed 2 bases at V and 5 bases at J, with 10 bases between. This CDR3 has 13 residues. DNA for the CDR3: TGTGCCAGCAGTTACCCCCCAAATAACGAGCAGTACTTC. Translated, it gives CASSYPPNNEQYF.

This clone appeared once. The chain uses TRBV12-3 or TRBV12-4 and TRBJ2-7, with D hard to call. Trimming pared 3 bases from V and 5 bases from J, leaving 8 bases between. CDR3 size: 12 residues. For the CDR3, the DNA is TGTGCCAGCAGTTTTATAGGCAACGAGCAGTACTTC. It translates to CASSFIGNEQYF.

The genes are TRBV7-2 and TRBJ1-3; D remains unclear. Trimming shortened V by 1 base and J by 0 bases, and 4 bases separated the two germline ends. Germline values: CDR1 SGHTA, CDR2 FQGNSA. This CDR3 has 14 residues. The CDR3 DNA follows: TGTGCCAGCAGCTTAGGGGTCTCTGGAAACACCATATATTTT. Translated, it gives CASSLGVSGNTIYF.

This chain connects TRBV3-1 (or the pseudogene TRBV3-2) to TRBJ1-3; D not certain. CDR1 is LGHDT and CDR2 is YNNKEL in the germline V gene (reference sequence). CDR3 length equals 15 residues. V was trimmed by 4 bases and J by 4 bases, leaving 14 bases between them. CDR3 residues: CASSPSEVAGNTIYF. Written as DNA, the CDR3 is TGTGCCAGCAGCCCCAGTGAGGTAGCGGGAAACACCATATATTTT.

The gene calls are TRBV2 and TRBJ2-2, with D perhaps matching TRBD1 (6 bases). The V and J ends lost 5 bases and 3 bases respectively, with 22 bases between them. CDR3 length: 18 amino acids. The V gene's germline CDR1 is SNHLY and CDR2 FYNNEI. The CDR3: CASSTTGTPDVDTGELFF. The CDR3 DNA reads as TGTGCCAGCAGTACTACAGGGACCCCCGATGTCGACACCGGGGAGCTGTTTTTT.

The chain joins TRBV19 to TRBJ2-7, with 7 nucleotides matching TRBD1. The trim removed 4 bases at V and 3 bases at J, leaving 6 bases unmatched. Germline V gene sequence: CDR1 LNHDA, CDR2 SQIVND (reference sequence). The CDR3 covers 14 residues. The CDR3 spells CASSTLTGYYEQYF. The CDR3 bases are TGTGCCAGTAGTACCTTGACAGGGTACTACGAGCAGTACTTC.

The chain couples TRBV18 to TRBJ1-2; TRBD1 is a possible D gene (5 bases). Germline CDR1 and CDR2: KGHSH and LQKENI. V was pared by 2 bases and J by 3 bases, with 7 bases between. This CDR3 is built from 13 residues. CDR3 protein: CASSPGAYYGYTF. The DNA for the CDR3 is TGTGCCAGCTCACCAGGGGCCTACTATGGCTACACCTTC.

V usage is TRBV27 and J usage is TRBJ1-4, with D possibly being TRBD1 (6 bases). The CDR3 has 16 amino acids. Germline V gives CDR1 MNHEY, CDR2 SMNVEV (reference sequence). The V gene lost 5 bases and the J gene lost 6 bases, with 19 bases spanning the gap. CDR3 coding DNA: TGTGCCAGCAGTCCATCCCCGGGACATTGGGATGAAAAACTGTTTTTT. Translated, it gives CASSPSPGHWDEKLFF.

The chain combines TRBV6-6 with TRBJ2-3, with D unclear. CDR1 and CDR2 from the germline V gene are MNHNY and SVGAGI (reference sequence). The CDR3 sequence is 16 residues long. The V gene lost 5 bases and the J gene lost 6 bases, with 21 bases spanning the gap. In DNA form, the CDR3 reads TGTGCCAGCAGTCGAGCGTCTAGGACGAAAGCGGATACGCAGTATTTT. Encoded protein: CASSRASRTKADTQYF.

The CDR3 region is CASSLFALNTEAFF. Written as DNA, the CDR3 is TGTGCCAGCAGTTTGTTCGCCTTGAACACTGAAGCTTTCTTT. This rearrangement joins TRBV6-2 or TRBV6-3 to TRBJ1-1; D gene uncertain. In germline, CDR1 is MNHEY, CDR2 SVGEGT. CDR3 length equals 14 residues. The V end was cut by 4 bases, the J end by 0 bases, with 9 bases between.

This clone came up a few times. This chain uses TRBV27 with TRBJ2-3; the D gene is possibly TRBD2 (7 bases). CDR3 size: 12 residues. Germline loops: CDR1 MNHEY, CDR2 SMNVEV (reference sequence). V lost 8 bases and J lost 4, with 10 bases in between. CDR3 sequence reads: CASGGAADTQYF. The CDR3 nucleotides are TGTGCCAGCGGGGGGGCCGCAGATACGCAGTATTTT.

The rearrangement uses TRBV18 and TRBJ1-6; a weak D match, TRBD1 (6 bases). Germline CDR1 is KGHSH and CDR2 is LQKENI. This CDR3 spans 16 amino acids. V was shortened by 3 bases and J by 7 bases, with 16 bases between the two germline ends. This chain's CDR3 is CASSPPGQLQNSPLHF. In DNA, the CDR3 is TGTGCCAGCTCACCTCCTGGACAGCTTCAAAATTCACCCCTCCACTTT.

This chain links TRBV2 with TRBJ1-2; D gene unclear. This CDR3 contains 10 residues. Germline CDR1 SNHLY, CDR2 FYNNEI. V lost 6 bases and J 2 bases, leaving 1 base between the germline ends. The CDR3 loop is CASSNYGYTF. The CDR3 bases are TGTGCCAGCAGCAACTATGGCTACACCTTC.

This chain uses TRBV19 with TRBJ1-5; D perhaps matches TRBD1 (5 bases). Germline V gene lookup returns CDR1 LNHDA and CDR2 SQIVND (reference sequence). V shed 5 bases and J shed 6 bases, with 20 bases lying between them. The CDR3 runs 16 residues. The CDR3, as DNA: TGTGCCAGTAGTGGTTATGACAGCATCTCGGGTCAGCCCCAGCATTTT. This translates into CASSGYDSISGQPQHF.

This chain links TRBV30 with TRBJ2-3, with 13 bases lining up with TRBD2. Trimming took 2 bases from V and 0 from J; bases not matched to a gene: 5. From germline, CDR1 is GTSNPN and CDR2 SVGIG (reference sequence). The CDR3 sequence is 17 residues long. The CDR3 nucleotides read TGTGCCTGGAGTATTTCGACTAGCGGGGGGAGCACAGATACGCAGTATTTT. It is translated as CAWSISTSGGSTDTQYF. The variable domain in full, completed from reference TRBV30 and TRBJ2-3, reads SQTIHQWPATLVQPVGSPLSLECTVEGTSNPNLYWYRQAAGRGLQLLFYSVGIGQISSEVPQNLSASRPQDRQFILSSKKLLLSDSGFYLCAWSISTSGGSTDTQYFGPGTRLTVL.

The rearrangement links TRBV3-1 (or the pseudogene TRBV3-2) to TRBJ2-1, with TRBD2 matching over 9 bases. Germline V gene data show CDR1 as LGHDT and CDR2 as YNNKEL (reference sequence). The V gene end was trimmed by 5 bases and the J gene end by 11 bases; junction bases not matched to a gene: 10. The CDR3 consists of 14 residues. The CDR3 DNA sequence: TGTGCCAGCAGCGCTGCGGGGGGGCTCCCGAAGCAGTTCTTC. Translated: CASSAAGGLPKQFF.

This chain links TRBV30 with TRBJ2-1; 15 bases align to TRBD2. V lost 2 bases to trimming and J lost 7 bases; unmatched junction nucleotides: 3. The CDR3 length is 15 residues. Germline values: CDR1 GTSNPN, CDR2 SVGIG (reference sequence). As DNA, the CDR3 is TGTGCCTGGAGTAAGGGACTAGCGGGAGGTAATGAGCAGTTCTTC. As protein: CAWSKGLAGGNEQFF.

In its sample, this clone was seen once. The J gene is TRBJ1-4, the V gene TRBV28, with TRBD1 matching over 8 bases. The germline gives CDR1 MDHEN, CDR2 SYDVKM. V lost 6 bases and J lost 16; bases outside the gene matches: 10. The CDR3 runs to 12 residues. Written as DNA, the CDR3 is TGTGCCAGCAGCCCTTCAGGACAGGGCTGGTTTTTT. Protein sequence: CASSPSGQGWFF. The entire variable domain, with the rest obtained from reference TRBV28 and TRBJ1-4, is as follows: DVKVTQSSRYLVKRTGEKVFLECVQDMDHENMFWYRQDPGLGLRLIYFSYDVKMKEKGDIPEGYSVSREKKERFSLILESASTNQTSMYLCASSPSGQGWFFGSGTQLSVL.